The source of this T cell receptor (beta chain) is a study of cytomegalovirus exposure and HLA in healthy donors (dated by TCRdb to the late 2010s). For the study in its entirety: An earlier analysis of about 560 of the donors reported approximately 260 Gb of sequence data and 95 million to 140 million unique TCR beta sequences obtained from roughly 180 million T cells. Every discovery cohort repertoire had been produced on one sequencing platform. Roughly 290 gigabases of sequencing data and approximately 91 million unique TCR sequences made up an early release that covered over 550 HLA-typed donors. In the later analysis, no new phenotypic data were used to find candidate immune exposures; instead, reliance was placed on TCR beta sequences and their occurrence across donors. The study was designed to test whether signatures of past pathogen exposure could be identified by cataloging public T cell receptors. The number of typed donors differed by locus: roughly 620-640 for A, B, C, DRB1 and DQB1; approximately 540 for DQA1; around 580 for DPA1; and some 450 for DPB1. To decide whether each TCR beta V gene segment behaved as functional or pseudogenic, an earlier analysis of fewer than 750 of the donors relied on high-throughput TCR beta sequencing. A later genetic analysis used genome-wide SNP genotypes for about three fifths of the 666 donors, treating that subset as a discovery cohort. In addition to the first cohort of 666 subjects, a separate validation cohort of under 150 different subjects was used. To predict cytomegalovirus infection status, the study combined high-throughput TCR immunosequencing, statistical association of individual TCRs with disease status, and machine learning. Class I and class II HLA loci were covered by the typing at four-digit resolution. Among about 400 genotyped donors of the cohort, an average of approximately 240,000 unique TCR beta nucleotide sequences was sequenced per donor, of which approximately 19% were non-productive. A later analysis re-examined previously published TCR beta repertoires from 600 to 700 donors and added high-resolution HLA genotyping to investigate patterns of TCR occurrence. The study profiled the T cell repertoires of about 720 subjects by immunosequencing and related them to cytomegalovirus serostatus. Of the roughly 410 genotyped donors, less than 85% were placed in the genetic ancestry cluster associated with self-reported Caucasian donors. Donor age, sex, ethnicity and CMV serostatus were collected together with the repertoire data. Because of strong linkage in the cohort, four or five DR-DQ haplotypes were treated as single units for association and clustering. Overall study outcomes, separate from this receptor: Because the 87-base-pair reads could not distinguish some IMGT-functional V segments, including TRBV6-2 and TRBV6-3, those segments were excluded. The authors suggested that the approach could potentially be extended to other disease states and immunological phenotypes. A later genetic analysis reported fewer N-insertions in productive TCRs among donors in an Asian-associated ancestry cluster than the roughly 670-donor mean. Across donors, most TCR sequences were observed very rarely, whereas some public TCRs were present in many individuals. At a false discovery rate of 0.05, a later analysis linked about 16,000 TCR beta sequences to specific HLA alleles. An earlier analysis of 587 of the donors showed that most TCR beta V segments appeared in productive rearrangements either about 87% or about 30% of the time, which broadly matched IMGT annotations. In a later analysis, TCR association rates were found to vary across HLA loci, with the most associated TCRs seen for DRB1 alleles and the fewest for HLA-C alleles. In a later genetic analysis, a missense DCLRE1C variant was associated with V-gene and J-gene trimming of TCR beta chains, and the association was replicated in an independent cohort. The earlier analysis of around 600 of the donors excluded about 16 rarely observed V segments, including chromosome 9 orphons, because counts were too low. A further reported finding was that TCR beta sequences accurately predicted the HLA-A and HLA-B alleles for most subjects in the first cohort. When HLA alleles, especially DR and DQ, strongly co-occurred, TCR associations were difficult to assign to individual alleles. In a later analysis, HLA-associated TCR beta chains showed more clonal expansion and lower generation probabilities than non-associated chains that were equally common. According to a later analysis, parvovirus B19, influenza, CMV and Epstein-Barr virus appeared linked to several top co-occurrence clusters. In both the original and validation cohorts, the classifier was reported to diagnose cytomegalovirus status with high specificity and sensitivity. The study listed 150 to 200 TCR beta chains as associated with cytomegalovirus. In vitro tests confirmed that three of the cytomegalovirus-associated TCR beta chains recognize cytomegalovirus antigens. A cluster of highly shared sequence variants was judged likely to be a technical artifact of the sequencing pipeline. Sequencing depth was assumed to be roughly uniform across donors in the presence/absence analyses, though that assumption may not hold. CMV serostatus was the only immune exposure information available for the cohort. In this cohort, only TCR beta chains were sequenced, and detectable features were limited by the absence of alpha or paired-chain data. In a later analysis, most CMV-associated TCR beta chains were found to appear HLA-restricted, with HLA associations seemingly driven largely by CMV exposure. Correlated functional status among segregating V segments might be attributable to linkage disequilibrium, but an unknown experimental factor could not be ruled out. Because HLA typing was missing for some donors at each locus, association tests included only the typed subset.

The CDR3 goes from the cysteine to the phenylalanine over 12 residues. Only the CDR3 DNA stays, 36 bases, in frame from base 1. Trimming costs V 4 bases and J 5 bases, and their ends lie 12 bases apart. CDR1 and CDR2 are read off the germline V gene (reference sequence) as GTSNPN and SVGIG. Library preparation employed the immunoSEQ multiplex PCR assay. For the multiplex PCR, a mixture combining 60 forward primers for TCR Vbeta segments and 13 reverse primers for TCR Jbeta segments was used. The CDR3 region of rearranged TCR beta genes was amplified from genomic DNA by a multiplex PCR assay. On the Illumina HiSeq System, the amplified TCR beta libraries were sequenced as 87-base-pair reads. The authors' analysis ran thus. Across the 640 or so repertoires, a later analysis counted roughly 77 million unique TCR beta chains, around 10 million of which were shared by at least two donors. Raw reads were error-corrected and collapsed into unique sequences by a nearest-neighbor algorithm in which closely related sequences were merged to remove PCR and sequencing errors. V, D and J gene segments were assigned by aligning CDR3 sequences to IMGT reference sequences. For a sequence to be retained, a match of at least six nucleotides to both a V gene segment and a J gene segment was required. Rearrangements were called productive when the CDR3 lacked stop codons and stayed in frame with V and J; all others were non-productive. Following IMGT convention, CDR3 was defined as the stretch from the second conserved V-encoded cysteine to the conserved J-encoded phenylalanine. The earlier analysis of about 570 of the donors excluded any sequence lacking an unambiguous match to a single V gene segment. An earlier analysis of under 750 of the donors called V segments functional above 56.7% productive rearrangements and segregating when the between-donor standard deviation exceeded 5%. To diagnose cytomegalovirus status from the catalog of TCR beta chain sequences, a statistical classification framework was built. A later analysis assigned V and J genes by comparing TCR nucleotide sequences with IMGT/GENE-DB human TR gene sequences. A later analysis assigned CDR3 sequences and most-parsimonious VDJ recombination scenarios with the TCRdist pipeline. In a later analysis, each TCR beta chain was defined by its CDR3 amino acid sequence together with its V-gene family, and reads without a unique V-gene family were excluded. To address suspected cross-contamination and a sequencing artifact, a later analysis removed roughly 640 highly shared, low-generation-probability nucleotide sequences. A later analysis calculated a clonal expansion index for each public chain from normalized within-repertoire ranks of inferred template counts. Generation probabilities in a later analysis came from a VDJ recombination model fitted to out-of-frame rearrangements, and those results were checked against IGoR. Hypergeometric tests were used in a later analysis to score TCR-TCR, TCR-HLA and TCR-CMV co-occurrence, with a repertoire-size bias correction applied to the TCR pairs. In a later analysis, false discovery rates were estimated by permuting HLA or CMV assignments 20 times. In a later analysis, co-occurring TCRs were grouped with DBSCAN, and TCRdist sequence similarity was added when clustering was performed within HLA-allele-positive subsets. Repertoires with fewer than 30,000 or more than 120,000 public chains were left out of co-occurrence clustering, as were a handful of repertoires with anomalous nucleotide sharing. Entries here come from immuneACCESS through TCRdb and include only in-frame sequences with V and J called. Some clones fail to appear in such tables; in the studies checked, an unresolved V gene covers under half of the shortfall, and the cause of the remainder is unknown. V and J calls and clone size are as listed in that table; D and trimming were resolved from the DNA. The table for this sample shows around 40,000 clones. The top ten clonotypes cover over 1% of the sample.

The cohort was made up of around 720 healthy bone marrow donors. All cohort members were sampled while nominally healthy, although unrecorded immune exposures were likely present. The donor was CMV seronegative and was included in the group of 352 seronegative cohort members. Every donor gave a peripheral blood sample, and the peripheral blood mononuclear cells from that sample were used for TCR beta sequencing. The Qiagen DNeasy Blood Extraction Kit was used to extract genomic DNA from the blood cell samples. Regarding this clone: This clone's antigen is unknown.

The TCR comes from a man aged 25 to 45 in good health and CMV-seronegative. The sequenced sample was PBMCs. The chain was built from TRBV30 and TRBJ2-7; matching of 7 bases hints at TRBD2 as the D gene. The CDR3: CAWKGGGDEQYF. In nucleotide form, the sequence is TGTGCCTGGAAAGGGGGGGGCGACGAGCAGTACTTC.